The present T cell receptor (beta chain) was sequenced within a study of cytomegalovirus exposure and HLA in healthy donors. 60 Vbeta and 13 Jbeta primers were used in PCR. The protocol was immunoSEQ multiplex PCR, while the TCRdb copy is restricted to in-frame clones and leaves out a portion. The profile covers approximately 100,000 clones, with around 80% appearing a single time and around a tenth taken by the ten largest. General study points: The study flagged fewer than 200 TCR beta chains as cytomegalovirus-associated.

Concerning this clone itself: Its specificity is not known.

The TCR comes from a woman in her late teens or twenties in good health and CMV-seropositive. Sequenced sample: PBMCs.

CDR3: CASSPGLAGGSSYNEQFF. CDR3 coding DNA: TGTGCCAGCAGCCCGGGACTAGCGGGAGGGAGCTCCTACAATGAGCAGTTCTTC. The V gene is TRBV6-4, the J gene TRBJ2-1; TRBD2 matches at 16 bases. Trimming took 6 bases from V and 0 from J; bases not matched to a gene: 5. CDR1 is MRHNA, CDR2 SNTAGT, per germline. This CDR3 comprises 18 residues.